This entry lists 9 T cell receptor beta chains sequenced from one sample in a study of blood T cell repertoires in COVID-19. This table comes from immunoSEQ multiplex PCR, and its TCRdb copy is limited to in-frame clones, with some not included. Of approximately 260,000 clones listed, just under 90% are singletons. Sequencing was carried out using PBMCs or T cells enriched from blood (not recorded which). Receptor source: a woman in her fifties or sixties who had recovered from COVID-19.

The chain links TRBV10-3 to TRBJ2-7; 12 bases agree with TRBD1. This CDR3 is 15 amino acids long. J gave up 6 bases and V 3 bases, and 6 bases lay outside the gene matches. The germline gives CDR1 ENHRY, CDR2 SYGVKD. The CDR3 DNA sequence: TGTGCCATCAGTGATTTGGGACAGGGGGCCGTCGAGCAGTACTTC. This encodes CAISDLGQGAVEQYF.

The chain joins TRBV19 to TRBJ2-1, with TRBD2 matching 11 bases. The germline V gene has CDR1 LNHDA and CDR2 SQIVND (reference sequence). The CDR3 loop spans 17 amino acids. Trimming took 4 bases from V and 8 from J; bases not matched to a gene: 13. For the CDR3, the DNA is TGTGCCAGTAGTACTCTTCTGGGGCTAGCGGGAGGCCATGAGCAGTTCTTC. It yields the protein CASSTLLGLAGGHEQFF.

The chain is built from TRBV20-1 and TRBJ1-3; no definite D call. V lost 2 bases and J lost 13, with 3 bases in between. There are 8 residues in the CDR3. CDR1 and CDR2 (germline): DFQATT, SNEGSKA (reference sequence). The CDR3 sequence: CSARPIYF. CDR3 bases: TGCAGTGCTAGACCAATATATTTT.

This clone has just one count. CDR3 sequence reads: CASSDLRGKRNQPQHF. The CDR3 nucleotides read TGCGCCAGCAGTGACCTCAGGGGAAAAAGGAATCAGCCCCAGCATTTT. This rearrangement joins TRBV10-1 to TRBJ1-5; perhaps TRBD1 as D (6 bases). Trimming took off 3 bases at V and 4 bases at J, with 16 bases between the two ends. The CDR3 is 16 amino acids. Germline assignment: CDR1 WNHNN and CDR2 SYGVQD (reference sequence).

The genes are TRBV6-5 and TRBJ2-1, with 8 positions matching TRBD1. V was clipped by 9 bases and J by 0 bases; unmatched bases: 4. The CDR3 contains 14 residues. Germline V gene sequence: CDR1 MNHEY, CDR2 SVGAGI. The CDR3 region is CASTGTGSYNEQFF. CDR3 nucleotides: TGTGCCAGTACCGGGACAGGCTCCTACAATGAGCAGTTCTTC.

The chain has TRBV28 and TRBJ2-5, with D possibly matching TRBD1 (6 bases). The CDR3 covers 17 residues. V lost 4 bases and J 6 bases, leaving 24 bases between the germline ends. CDR1 and CDR2 (germline): MDHEN, SYDVKM. The CDR3 loop is CASSSRGRQIRGKTQYF. The CDR3 bases are TGTGCCAGCAGTTCAAGGGGGAGACAGATCCGAGGAAAGACCCAGTACTTC. Combining the CDR3 with reference TRBV28 and TRBJ2-5 gives the whole variable domain DVKVTQSSRYLVKRTGEKVFLECVQDMDHENMFWYRQDPGLGLRLIYFSYDVKMKEKGDIPEGYSVSREKKERFSLILESASTNQTSMYLCASSSRGRQIRGKTQYFGPGTRLLVL.

The V and J genes are TRBV9 and TRBJ2-1; 14 nucleotides match TRBD2. Trimming cost V 5 bases and J 6 bases; bases outside gene matches: 7. This CDR3 contains 16 residues. Germline V gives CDR1 SGDLS, CDR2 YYNGEE. In nucleotides, the CDR3 is TGTGCCAGCAGAGAGGGACTAGCGGGAGATGGCAATGAGCAGTTCTTC. As protein: CASREGLAGDGNEQFF.

CDR3 sequence (DNA): TGTGCCAGCAGCCCCCTCGCGGGGGAGTACTACGAGCAGTACTTC. Its translation is CASSPLAGEYYEQYF. This chain connects TRBV7-9 to TRBJ2-7; 7 bases fit TRBD2. J was trimmed by 3 bases and V by 5 bases; bases with no gene match: 10. Germline V gene data show CDR1 as SEHNR and CDR2 as FQNEAQ (reference sequence). The CDR3 sequence is 15 residues long.

Only a few counts were recorded for this clone. DNA for the CDR3: TGCGCCAGCAGCTTGGCGGGGAACACCGGGGAGCTGTTTTTT. Its translation: CASSLAGNTGELFF. The rearrangement joins TRBV5-1 to TRBJ2-2, with D unclear. V lost 0 bases, J lost 1 base, and 4 bases lay in between. CDR1 is SGHRS, CDR2 YFSETQ, per germline. This CDR3 has 14 amino acids.